This is a list of T cell receptor beta chains from one sample in a study of patients and donors after allogeneic stem cell transplantation. TCRdb itself ran the RT-PCR reads through MiXCR, one entry per CDR3 protein. The data contain about 230,000 distinct CDR3 sequences, 12% to 15% of them singletons. The source material was blood, either unsorted or a sorted T cell fraction (not recorded which). These TCRs come from a human donor who was either an allogeneic HSCT recipient or a stem cell or donor lymphocyte infusion donor (not recorded which). It is not recorded whose cells these are; they may come from a transplant donor. Both conserved end residues are part of each CDR3. Each record gives: CDR3 DNA, CDR3 protein, clone size, V gene, D gene, J gene. The D gene is left open where the match is weak. Size is omitted from some rows. Given values are once, few, many or a class for expanded clones.

cdr3_nt: TGTGCCACCAGTGATCCGGCTCTAGGTTCTTCTTCCAATGAGCAGTTCTTC; cdr3_aa: CATSDPALGSSSNEQFF; clone_size: few; v_call: TRBV24-1; d_call: -; j_call: TRBJ2-1
cdr3_nt: TGCAGTGCTAGACGTGGACAGGGGGCCTCTGGCTACACCTTC; cdr3_aa: CSARRGQGASGYTF; clone_size: -; v_call: TRBV20-1; d_call: TRBD1; j_call: TRBJ1-2
cdr3_nt: TGTGCCAGCAGTGAAATACTGGCGGGGGGCACAGATACGCAGTATTTT; cdr3_aa: CASSEILAGGTDTQYF; clone_size: few; v_call: TRBV6-1; d_call: TRBD2; j_call: TRBJ2-3
cdr3_nt: TGTGCCAGCAGCCTAGGGGCGAAAGAGACCCAGTACTTC; cdr3_aa: CASSLGAKETQYF; clone_size: few; v_call: TRBV7-9; d_call: -; j_call: TRBJ2-5
cdr3_nt: TGTGCCAGCAGCAAAGACAGGGGAATGCAGACCCAGTACTTC; cdr3_aa: CASSKDRGMQTQYF; clone_size: -; v_call: TRBV5-6; d_call: TRBD1; j_call: TRBJ2-5
cdr3_nt: TGTGCCAGCAGTACTGTCGGGGACAGGGGCGTCTATGGCTACACCTTC; cdr3_aa: CASSTVGDRGVYGYTF; clone_size: -; v_call: TRBV6-1; d_call: TRBD1; j_call: TRBJ1-2
cdr3_nt: TGTGCCAGCAGCTTGTGGAGCTCCTACGAGCAGTACTTC; cdr3_aa: CASSLWSSYEQYF; clone_size: -; v_call: TRBV5-4; d_call: -; j_call: TRBJ2-7
cdr3_nt: TGTGCCAGCAGTTTAGTCCGCACGTCCCAGTACTTC; cdr3_aa: CASSLVRTSQYF; clone_size: many; v_call: TRBV28; d_call: -; j_call: TRBJ2-5
cdr3_nt: TGTGCCAGCAGCACCGGGACAGTTCGGGAGTACTTC; cdr3_aa: CASSTGTVREYF; clone_size: many; v_call: TRBV5-6; d_call: TRBD1; j_call: TRBJ2-7
cdr3_nt: TGTGCCAGCAGTTTGGGCCCTCGGATATCTGGAAACACCATATATTTT; cdr3_aa: CASSLGPRISGNTIYF; clone_size: -; v_call: TRBV12-3/TRBV12-4; d_call: -; j_call: TRBJ1-3
cdr3_nt: TGTGCCAGCAGCGTAACGGAGGGGGCTGTGGGCACTGAAGCTTTCTTT; cdr3_aa: CASSVTEGAVGTEAFF; clone_size: few; v_call: TRBV9; d_call: TRBD1; j_call: TRBJ1-1
cdr3_nt: TGTGCCAGCAGTAGCATGAACACTGAAGCTTTCTTT; cdr3_aa: CASSSMNTEAFF; clone_size: many; v_call: TRBV6-5; d_call: -; j_call: TRBJ1-1
cdr3_nt: TGTGCCAGCAGCCAAGAAACAGGGGTCGGCCGAGATACGCAGTATTTT; cdr3_aa: CASSQETGVGRDTQYF; clone_size: few; v_call: TRBV4-2; d_call: TRBD1; j_call: TRBJ2-3
cdr3_nt: TGCAGTGCTAGAGTAGAGGCTTCCCCTAACTATGGCTACACCTTC; cdr3_aa: CSARVEASPNYGYTF; clone_size: few; v_call: TRBV20-1; d_call: -; j_call: TRBJ1-2
cdr3_nt: TGTGCCTGCAGATTATCTAAGGGGGAGGGTTCCTACGAGCAGTACTTC; cdr3_aa: CACRLSKGEGSYEQYF; clone_size: -; v_call: TRBV28; d_call: -; j_call: TRBJ2-7
cdr3_nt: TGTGCCAGCAGTCCTCGGACAGGGGGCTACTCTGGGGCCAACGTCCTGACTTTC; cdr3_aa: CASSPRTGGYSGANVLTF; clone_size: many; v_call: TRBV12-3/TRBV12-4; d_call: TRBD1; j_call: TRBJ2-6
cdr3_nt: TGTGCCAGCAGCGAAGGGACTAGCGGTTACAATGAGCAGTTCTTC; cdr3_aa: CASSEGTSGYNEQFF; clone_size: many; v_call: TRBV5-1; d_call: TRBD2; j_call: TRBJ2-1
cdr3_nt: TGTGCCAGCAGTTCCCCTAGCGGGGGATCGTTTGGAGAGACCCAGTACTTC; cdr3_aa: CASSSPSGGSFGETQYF; clone_size: -; v_call: TRBV6-2/TRBV6-3; d_call: TRBD2; j_call: TRBJ2-5
cdr3_nt: TGTGCCAGCAGTGAATATGACGAGCAGTACTTC; cdr3_aa: CASSEYDEQYF; clone_size: -; v_call: TRBV25-1; d_call: -; j_call: TRBJ2-7
cdr3_nt: TGCGCCAGCAGCCCAGTGGGACTAGTCCCAAACGGGGAGCTGTTTTTT; cdr3_aa: CASSPVGLVPNGELFF; clone_size: few; v_call: TRBV4-1; d_call: TRBD2; j_call: TRBJ2-2
cdr3_nt: TGTGCCAGCAGCCCCCGGGGGGGGCCCTATGGCTACACCTTC; cdr3_aa: CASSPRGGPYGYTF; clone_size: few; v_call: TRBV7-8; d_call: -; j_call: TRBJ1-2
cdr3_nt: TGTGCCAGCAGCCAGTCGGGACTAGCGTTCTCAGAGACCCAGTACTTC; cdr3_aa: CASSQSGLAFSETQYF; clone_size: -; v_call: TRBV7-2; d_call: TRBD2; j_call: TRBJ2-5
cdr3_nt: TGTGCCAGCAGTTTTACTAGCGGGAGTGCTACAGATACGCAGTATTTT; cdr3_aa: CASSFTSGSATDTQYF; clone_size: few; v_call: TRBV12-3/TRBV12-4; d_call: TRBD2; j_call: TRBJ2-3
cdr3_nt: TGTGCCAGCAGTGGGCCCGGGAGGGGAGGAAATTCACCCCTCCACTTT; cdr3_aa: CASSGPGRGGNSPLHF; clone_size: -; v_call: TRBV6-1; d_call: -; j_call: TRBJ1-6
cdr3_nt: TGCAGTGCTAGCCTTAGCGGGGGACAAGAGACCCAGTACTTC; cdr3_aa: CSASLSGGQETQYF; clone_size: -; v_call: TRBV20-1; d_call: TRBD2; j_call: TRBJ2-5
cdr3_nt: TGTGCCAGCAGCCCAGGACTAGCGGTAACCTACGAGCAGTACTTC; cdr3_aa: CASSPGLAVTYEQYF; clone_size: -; v_call: TRBV25-1; d_call: TRBD2; j_call: TRBJ2-7